The clone carrying this T cell receptor beta chain has just a few counts. Antigen: not known. Only in-frame clones appear in the TCRdb table, and some are missing; sequencing was by immunoSEQ multiplex PCR. The sample includes more than 20,000 clones, around two thirds of them seen just once. The CDR3 runs 14 residues. Trimming took off 5 bases at V and 4 bases at J, with 14 bases between the two ends. Germline V gene lookup returns CDR1 SEHNR and CDR2 FQNEAQ (reference sequence). The record originates from a study of CD4 T cells in relation to SARS-CoV-2 and coronaviruses. Before the COVID-19 pandemic, during about 2010-2018, CD4+ T cells were taken from unexposed donors. CD4+ T cells were isolated from the cells after about 11 days of culture. Cultures held some 1.8 million PBMCs per well with around 9.8 IU/ml IL-2.

The material sequenced was CD4+ T cells from PBMCs, cultured in vitro. The chain joins TRBV7-9 to TRBJ1-1; a weak D match, TRBD1 (6 bases). The clonotype was recovered from a human donor in good health. The CDR3 sequence: CASSTHREGTEAFF. As DNA, the CDR3 is TGTGCCAGCAGCACGCACAGGGAGGGCACTGAAGCTTTCTTT.